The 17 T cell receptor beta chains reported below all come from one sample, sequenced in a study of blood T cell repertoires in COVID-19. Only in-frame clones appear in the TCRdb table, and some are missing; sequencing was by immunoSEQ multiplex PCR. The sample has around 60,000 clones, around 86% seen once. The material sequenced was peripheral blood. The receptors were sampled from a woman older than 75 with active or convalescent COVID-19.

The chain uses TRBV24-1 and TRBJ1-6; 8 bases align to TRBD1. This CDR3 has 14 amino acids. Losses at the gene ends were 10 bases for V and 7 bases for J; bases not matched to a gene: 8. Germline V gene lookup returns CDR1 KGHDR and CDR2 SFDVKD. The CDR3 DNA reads TGTGCCACGAGTCAGGGGGCACGCAATTCACCCCTCCACTTT. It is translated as CATSQGARNSPLHF.

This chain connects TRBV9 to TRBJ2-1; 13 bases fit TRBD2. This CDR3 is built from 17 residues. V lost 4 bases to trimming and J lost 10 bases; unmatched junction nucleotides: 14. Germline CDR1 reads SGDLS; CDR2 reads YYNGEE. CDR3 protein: CASSPRPTSGGASEQFF. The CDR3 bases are TGTGCCAGCAGCCCGCGCCCAACTAGCGGGGGGGCCTCCGAGCAGTTCTTC. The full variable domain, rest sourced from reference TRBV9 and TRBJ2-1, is DSGVTQTPKHLITATGQRVTLRCSPRSGDLSVYWYQQSLDQGLQFLIQYYNGEERAKGNILERFSAQQFPDLHSELNLSSLELGDSALYFCASSPRPTSGGASEQFFGPGTRLTVL.

The CDR3, as DNA: TGTGCCAGCTCACCACCGACAGGGGGCTTATACAATGAGCAGTTCTTC. It is translated as CASSPPTGGLYNEQFF. The rearrangement uses TRBV18 and TRBJ2-1, with 10 bases fitting TRBD1. V trimming: 0 bases; J trimming: 4 bases; junction bases outside the gene matches: 3. Germline values: CDR1 KGHSH, CDR2 LQKENI. The CDR3 extends over 16 amino acids.

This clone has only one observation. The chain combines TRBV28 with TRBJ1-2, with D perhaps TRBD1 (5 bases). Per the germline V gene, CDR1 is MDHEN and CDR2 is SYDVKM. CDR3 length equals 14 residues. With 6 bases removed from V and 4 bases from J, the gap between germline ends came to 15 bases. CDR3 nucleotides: TGTGCCAGCAGCCAGGGCCTATCCAGCTATGGCTACACCTTC. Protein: CASSQGLSSYGYTF.

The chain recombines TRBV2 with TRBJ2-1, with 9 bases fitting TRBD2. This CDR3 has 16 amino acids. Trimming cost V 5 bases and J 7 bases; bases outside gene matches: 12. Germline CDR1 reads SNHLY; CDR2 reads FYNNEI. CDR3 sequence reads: CASSLTGGTSLNEQFF. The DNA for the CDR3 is TGTGCCAGCAGTTTAACCGGTGGGACTAGCTTGAATGAGCAGTTCTTC.

The CDR3 loop is CSVEEGQGRYNEQFF. CDR3 coding DNA: TGCAGCGTTGAAGAGGGACAGGGCCGCTACAATGAGCAGTTCTTC. This chain joins TRBV29-1 and TRBJ2-1, with 9 bases identical to TRBD1. V lost 0 bases, J lost 3 bases, and 3 bases stayed unmatched. The CDR3 extends over 15 amino acids. The V gene's germline CDR1 is SQVTM and CDR2 ANQGSEA.

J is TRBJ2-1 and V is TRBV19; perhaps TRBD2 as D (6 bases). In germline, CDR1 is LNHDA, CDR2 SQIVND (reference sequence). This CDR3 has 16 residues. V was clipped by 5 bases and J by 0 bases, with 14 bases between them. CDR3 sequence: CASSRRDSSSYNEQFF. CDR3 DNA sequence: TGTGCCAGTAGTCGCCGGGACTCTAGCTCCTACAATGAGCAGTTCTTC.

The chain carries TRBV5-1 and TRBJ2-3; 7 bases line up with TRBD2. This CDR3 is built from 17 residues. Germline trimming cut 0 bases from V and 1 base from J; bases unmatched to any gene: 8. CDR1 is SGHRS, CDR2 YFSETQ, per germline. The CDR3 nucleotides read TGCGCCAGCAGCTTGGAAGGTCTAGCGGTTGGCACAGATACGCAGTATTTT. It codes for CASSLEGLAVGTDTQYF. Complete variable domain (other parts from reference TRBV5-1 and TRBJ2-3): KAGVTQTPRYLIKTRGQQVTLSCSPISGHRSVSWYQQTPGQGLQFLFEYFSETQRNKGNFPGRFSGRQFSNSRSEMNVSTLELGDSALYLCASSLEGLAVGTDTQYFGPGTRLTVL.

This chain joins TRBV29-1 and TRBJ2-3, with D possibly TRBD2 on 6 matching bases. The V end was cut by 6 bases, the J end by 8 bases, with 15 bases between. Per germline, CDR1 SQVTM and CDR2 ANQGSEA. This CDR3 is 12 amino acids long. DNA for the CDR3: TGCAGCGTGGACTTAGCGGACATTACGCAGTATTTT. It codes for CSVDLADITQYF.

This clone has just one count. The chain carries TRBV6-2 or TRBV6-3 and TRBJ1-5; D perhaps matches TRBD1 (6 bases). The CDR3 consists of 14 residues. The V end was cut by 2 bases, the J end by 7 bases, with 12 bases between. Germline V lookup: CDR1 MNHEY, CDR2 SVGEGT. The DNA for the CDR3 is TGTGCCAGCAGTTACGGGGGCGGGTGGCAGCCCCAGCATTTT. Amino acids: CASSYGGGWQPQHF.

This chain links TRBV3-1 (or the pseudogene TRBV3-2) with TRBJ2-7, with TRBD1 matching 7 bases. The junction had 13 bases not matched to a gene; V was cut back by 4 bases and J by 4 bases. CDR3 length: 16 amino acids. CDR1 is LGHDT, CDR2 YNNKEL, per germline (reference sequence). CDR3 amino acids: CASSPGQVSRPYEQYF. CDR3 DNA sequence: TGTGCCAGCAGCCCCGGACAGGTCTCGCGACCGTACGAGCAGTACTTC.

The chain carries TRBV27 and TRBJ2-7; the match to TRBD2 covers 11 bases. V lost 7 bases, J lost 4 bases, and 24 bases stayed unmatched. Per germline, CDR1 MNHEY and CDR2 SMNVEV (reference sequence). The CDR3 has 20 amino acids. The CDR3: CASTFHQGQGRLAGLYEQYF. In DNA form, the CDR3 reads TGTGCCAGCACCTTTCACCAGGGACAGGGACGACTAGCGGGACTATACGAGCAGTACTTC.

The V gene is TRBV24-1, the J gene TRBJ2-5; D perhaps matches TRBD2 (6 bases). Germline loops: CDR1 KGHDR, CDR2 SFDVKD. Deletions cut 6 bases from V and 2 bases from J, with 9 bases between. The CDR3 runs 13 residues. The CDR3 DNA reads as TGTGCCACCAGTCCGGGAGCTCAAGAGACCCAGTACTTC. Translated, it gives CATSPGAQETQYF.

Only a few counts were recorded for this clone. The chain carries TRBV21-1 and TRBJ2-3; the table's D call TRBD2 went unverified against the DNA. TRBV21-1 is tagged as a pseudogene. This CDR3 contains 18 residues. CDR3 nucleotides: TGTGCCAGCAGCAAATACACCGAGATGGGACTATACACAGATACGCAGTATTTT. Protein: CASSKYTEMGLYTDTQYF.

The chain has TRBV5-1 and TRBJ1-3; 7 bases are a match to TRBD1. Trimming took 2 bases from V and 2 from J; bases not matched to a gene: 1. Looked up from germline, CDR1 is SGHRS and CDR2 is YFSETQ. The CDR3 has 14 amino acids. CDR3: CASSFDRAGNTIYF. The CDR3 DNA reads TGCGCCAGCAGCTTCGACAGGGCTGGAAACACCATATATTTT.

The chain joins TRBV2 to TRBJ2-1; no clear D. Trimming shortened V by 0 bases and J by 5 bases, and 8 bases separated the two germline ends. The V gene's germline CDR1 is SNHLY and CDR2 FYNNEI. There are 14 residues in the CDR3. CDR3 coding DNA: TGTGCCAGCAGTGAAGCTACCGGTAACAATGAGCAGTTCTTC. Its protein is CASSEATGNNEQFF.

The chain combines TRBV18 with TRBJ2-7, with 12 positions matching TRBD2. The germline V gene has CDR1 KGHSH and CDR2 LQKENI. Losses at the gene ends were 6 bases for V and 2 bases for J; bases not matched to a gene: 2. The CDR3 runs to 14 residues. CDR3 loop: CASSLAGGPYEQYF. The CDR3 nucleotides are TGTGCCAGCTCGCTAGCGGGGGGGCCCTACGAGCAGTACTTC. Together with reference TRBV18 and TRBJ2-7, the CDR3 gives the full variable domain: NAGVMQNPRHLVRRRGQEARLRCSPMKGHSHVYWYRQLPEEGLKFMVYLQKENIIDESGMPKERFSAEFPKEGPSILRIQQVVRGDSAAYFCASSLAGGPYEQYFGPGTRLTVT.